These T cell receptor beta chains were read from a single sample in a study of shared clonotypes between healthy human individuals. Sequenced by immunoSEQ multiplex PCR; TCRdb stores in-frame clones only, minus some. The sample contains about 2.1 million clones, 90% to 95% of which appear only once. The sequenced sample was naive CD8+ T cells from PBMCs. These receptors all stem from a man between 18 and 29 years old in good health. Some clones in this sample may be carry-over from other donors' samples. The CDR3 runs from the conserved cysteine through the conserved F or W. Each record gives: J gene, D gene, V gene, CDR3 DNA, CDR3 protein. D genes are given only for firm matches.

j_call: TRBJ2-2
d_call: NA
v_call: TRBV28
cdr3_nt: TGTGCCAGCAGTTTATTTCGCGGGAAAATCGGGGAGCTGTTTTTT
cdr3_aa: CASSLFRGKIGELFF

j_call: TRBJ1-1
d_call: NA
v_call: TRBV11-1
cdr3_nt: TGTGCCAGCAGCCCTAGCGGGTGGAACACTGAAGCTTTCTTT
cdr3_aa: CASSPSGWNTEAFF

j_call: TRBJ1-2
d_call: NA
v_call: TRBV11-2
cdr3_nt: TGTGCCAGCAGCCCAGGTTCGCGGGGCATCTATGGCTACACCTTC
cdr3_aa: CASSPGSRGIYGYTF

j_call: TRBJ2-5
d_call: TRBD2
v_call: TRBV9
cdr3_nt: TGTGCCAGCAACAGAGCGGGAGGGCCGGGGGAGACCCAGTACTTC
cdr3_aa: CASNRAGGPGETQYF

j_call: TRBJ2-2
d_call: NA
v_call: TRBV7-6
cdr3_nt: TGTGCCAGCAGCTCCCCTAGATTCGACAGGAGGAACACCGGGGAGCTGTTTTTT
cdr3_aa: CASSSPRFDRRNTGELFF

j_call: TRBJ1-5
d_call: NA
v_call: TRBV2
cdr3_nt: TGTGCCAGCACTCCGGGACCGAGATTTAGCAATCAGCCCCAGCATTTT
cdr3_aa: CASTPGPRFSNQPQHF

j_call: TRBJ1-5
d_call: NA
v_call: TRBV7-9
cdr3_nt: TGTGCCAGCTGGGGGGGAGGCAATCAGCCCCAGCATTTT
cdr3_aa: CASWGGGNQPQHF

j_call: TRBJ2-1
d_call: TRBD2
v_call: TRBV29-1
cdr3_nt: TGCAGCCTTATTTCGGGACTAGCAGACAATGAGCAGTTCTTC
cdr3_aa: CSLISGLADNEQFF

j_call: TRBJ1-1
d_call: NA
v_call: TRBV28
cdr3_nt: TGTGCCAGCAGTTTATCCCGGGTGAACACTGAAGCTTTCTTT
cdr3_aa: CASSLSRVNTEAFF

j_call: TRBJ2-5
d_call: NA
v_call: TRBV19
cdr3_nt: TGTGCCAGTTCGAGCTGGGGGCAAGAGACCCAGTACTTC
cdr3_aa: CASSSWGQETQYF

j_call: TRBJ1-4
d_call: NA
v_call: TRBV28
cdr3_nt: TGTGCCAGCTTAAGGGAGACTAATGAAAAACTGTTTTTT
cdr3_aa: CASLRETNEKLFF

j_call: TRBJ1-2
d_call: TRBD1
v_call: TRBV10-3
cdr3_nt: TGTGCCATCAGGAGGGGGCCGAGTTATGGCTACACCTTC
cdr3_aa: CAIRRGPSYGYTF

j_call: TRBJ1-1
d_call: NA
v_call: TRBV27
cdr3_nt: TGTGCCAGCAGTTTATTTTACGGGGACACTGAAGCTTTCTTT
cdr3_aa: CASSLFYGDTEAFF

j_call: TRBJ2-7
d_call: NA
v_call: TRBV7-6
cdr3_nt: TGTGCCAGCAGCTTATACGGCAACACCTACGAGCAGTACTTC
cdr3_aa: CASSLYGNTYEQYF

j_call: TRBJ2-7
d_call: TRBD1
v_call: TRBV5-1
cdr3_nt: TGCGCCAGCAGCCGAGGGACAGGTAACTACGAGCAGTACTTC
cdr3_aa: CASSRGTGNYEQYF

j_call: TRBJ2-7
d_call: TRBD2
v_call: TRBV19
cdr3_nt: TGTGCCAGTAGATCTAGCGGTAGCTCCTACGAGCAGTACTTC
cdr3_aa: CASRSSGSSYEQYF